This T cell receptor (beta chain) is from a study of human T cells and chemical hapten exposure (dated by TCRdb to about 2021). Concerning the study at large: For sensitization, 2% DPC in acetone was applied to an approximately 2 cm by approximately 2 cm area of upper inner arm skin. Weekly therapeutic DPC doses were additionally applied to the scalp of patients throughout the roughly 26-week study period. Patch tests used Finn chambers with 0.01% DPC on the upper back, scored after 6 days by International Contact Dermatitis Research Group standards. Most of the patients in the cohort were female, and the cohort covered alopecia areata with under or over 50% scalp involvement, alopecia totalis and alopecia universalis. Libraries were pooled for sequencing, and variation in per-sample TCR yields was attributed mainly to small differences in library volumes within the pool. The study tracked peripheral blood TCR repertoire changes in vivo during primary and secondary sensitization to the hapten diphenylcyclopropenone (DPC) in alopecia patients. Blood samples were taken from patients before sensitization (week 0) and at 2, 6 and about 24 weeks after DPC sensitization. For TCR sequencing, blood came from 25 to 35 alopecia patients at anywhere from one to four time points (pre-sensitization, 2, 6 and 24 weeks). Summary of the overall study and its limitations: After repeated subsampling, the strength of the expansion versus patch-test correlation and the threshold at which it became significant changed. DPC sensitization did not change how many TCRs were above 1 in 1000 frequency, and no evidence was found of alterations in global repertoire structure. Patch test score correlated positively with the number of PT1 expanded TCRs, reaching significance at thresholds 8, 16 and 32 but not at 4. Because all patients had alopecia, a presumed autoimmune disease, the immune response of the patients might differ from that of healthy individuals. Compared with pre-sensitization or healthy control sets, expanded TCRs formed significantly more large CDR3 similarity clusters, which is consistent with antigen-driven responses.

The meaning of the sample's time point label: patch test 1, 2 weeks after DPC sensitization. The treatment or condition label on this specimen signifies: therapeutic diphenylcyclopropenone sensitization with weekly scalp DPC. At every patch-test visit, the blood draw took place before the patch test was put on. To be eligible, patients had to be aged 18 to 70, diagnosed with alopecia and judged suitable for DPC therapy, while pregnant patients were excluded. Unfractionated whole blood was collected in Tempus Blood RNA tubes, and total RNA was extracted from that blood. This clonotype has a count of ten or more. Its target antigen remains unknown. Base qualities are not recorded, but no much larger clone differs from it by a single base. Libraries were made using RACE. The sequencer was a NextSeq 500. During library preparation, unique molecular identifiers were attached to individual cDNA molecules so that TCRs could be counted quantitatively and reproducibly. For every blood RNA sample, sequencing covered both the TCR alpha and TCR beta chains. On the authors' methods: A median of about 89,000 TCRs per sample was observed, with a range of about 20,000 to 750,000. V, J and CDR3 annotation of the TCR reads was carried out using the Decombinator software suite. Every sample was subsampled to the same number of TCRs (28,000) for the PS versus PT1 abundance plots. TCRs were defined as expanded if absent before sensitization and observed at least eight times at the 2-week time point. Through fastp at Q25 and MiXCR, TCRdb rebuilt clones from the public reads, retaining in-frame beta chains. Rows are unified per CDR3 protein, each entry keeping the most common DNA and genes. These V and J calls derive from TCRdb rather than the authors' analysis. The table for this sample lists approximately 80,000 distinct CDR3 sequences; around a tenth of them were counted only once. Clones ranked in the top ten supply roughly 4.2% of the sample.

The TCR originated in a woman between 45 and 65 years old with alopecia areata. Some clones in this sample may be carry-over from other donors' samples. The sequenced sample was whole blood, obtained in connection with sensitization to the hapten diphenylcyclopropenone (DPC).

In nucleotides, the sequence is TGTGCCAGCAGCCCCAGACAGACATGGTACCAAGAGACCCAGTACTTC. Its translation is CASSPRQTWYQETQYF. This chain joins TRBV7-6 to TRBJ2-5, and possibly TRBD1, on 5 matching bases. The CDR3, cysteine through phenylalanine, is 16 amino acids long. Only the CDR3 portion is preserved as DNA: 48 bases, with reading frame beginning at the first base. V is reduced by 5 bases and J by 0 bases, leaving a spacing of 16 bases between them. As encoded in the germline V gene, CDR1 is SGHVS while CDR2 is FNYEAQ.